This T cell receptor beta chain was profiled in a study of blood T cells in healthy people across ages (dated by TCRdb to the mid-2010s). In terms of the full investigation: In model experiments, roughly one uniquely barcoded TCR beta cDNA molecule per two T cells was captured by template switching. The study measured age-related changes in TCR beta repertoire diversity using deep sequencing normalized with unique cDNA molecular identifiers. Donors were grouped into four age groups: young (average roughly 16 years), middle-aged (roughly 37), aged (around 60) and long-lived (approximately 78). To avoid experimental bias, donors of different ages were spread randomly across the sequencing lanes. For two donors (one aged 18 to 30 and one aged 80 or older), the study analyzed two additional independent replicas of 1 million unique cDNA reads from the same blood draw.

The CDR3, cysteine through phenylalanine, is 14 amino acids long. The kept DNA is CDR3 alone, 42 bases in frame from the first base. The germline ends are 13 bases apart after V is trimmed by 2 bases and J by 8 bases. In the germline V gene, CDR1 corresponds to MGHDK and CDR2 to SYGVNS. As regards this clonotype: The antigen this receptor binds is unknown. Nothing much larger sits one base from this clone, and base qualities are not available.

Donors were 30 to 45 systemically healthy Caucasian individuals from Russia aged roughly 6 to 95 years. Each donor gave ten milliliters of peripheral blood, drawn into EDTA-treated Vacutainer tubes. PBMCs were isolated by Ficoll-Paque density-gradient centrifugation, with at least 6 million obtained per sample. Total RNA was extracted from PBMCs with Trizol reagent, with at least 6 micrograms obtained per sample. Naive CD45RAhigh/CD27high T cell percentages were measured by flow cytometry on a PBMC aliquot from every donor. Library preparation employed 5' RACE. Sequencing used an Illumina HiSeq 2500. A second roughly 6 to 11 cycle PCR used a sample-barcoded 5' primer and a J-beta primer mix. A unique molecular identifier was introduced onto each TCR beta cDNA molecule by a template-switch 5' adaptor carrying 12 random nucleotides. At least 3 million CDR3-containing paired-end reads were obtained from each sample. First-strand cDNA was synthesized from all RNA with the Mint cDNA synthesis kit, primed by a TRBC-specific oligonucleotide. After uracil-DNA glycosylase treatment, a first 18-cycle PCR used universal primers M1SS and BC2_uni_R on all cDNA. In the paper's pipeline: Normalization of each sample was performed by random selection of 1 million high-quality reads, each carrying a distinct molecular identifier. Reads with shared molecular identifiers were discarded instead of being binned into consensus sequences. MiTCR, with a Q25 quality threshold and the strictest error-elimination algorithm, was used for CDR3 identification, clonotype clustering and error correction. A nonparametric unseen species model with Euler transformation was used to estimate a lower bound on total TCR beta diversity. TCRdb ran its own pipeline on the public reads, namely fastp trimming at Q25 and MiXCR clone calling, and kept in-frame beta chains. Under each unique CDR3 protein, matching rows form one entry showing the most common genes and DNA. TCRdb's processing, not the study's, gives the V and J calls here. The sample data list some 880,000 distinct CDR3 sequences, and roughly 40% of these were observed just once. The ten largest make up 10% to 15% of the sample.

The paper as a whole reports these results and caveats: Because donor CMV infection status was unknown, age-related changes in expanded clonotypes were potentially confounded. Bulk unsorted PBMC profiling prevented conclusive comparison of naive and antigen-experienced compartments. Observed TCR beta diversity per million T cells fell roughly linearly with age, and a significant reduction was already apparent by age around 39. Compared with the aged group, the long-lived group had more naive CD4+ T cells, fewer expanded clones and increased TCR diversity, suggesting age selection. Estimates of total diversity based on one million sequenced T cells were considered lower bounds and underestimates. A strong correlation was found between observed TCR beta diversity and the percentage of naive T cells measured by flow cytometry.

The source is a man aged 18 to 29 in good health. Source material: blood. Recombination joined TRBV25-1 with TRBJ2-1; the D segment could be TRBD1, given 5 matching bases. The CDR3 has the sequence CASSEEPRAHEQFF. The sequenced DNA: TGTGCCAGCAGTGAAGAGCCCAGGGCCCATGAGCAGTTCTTC.